Listed here are 21 T cell receptor beta chains from one sample, sequenced in a study of shared clonotypes between healthy human individuals. Naive CD8 cells lacked CD45RO, underwent positive selection for CCR7 and left out terminally differentiated effector memory CD45RA+ cells. Only in-frame clones appear in the TCRdb table, and some are missing; sequencing was by immunoSEQ multiplex PCR. Of about 1,900,000 clones listed, about 95% are singletons. Sequencing was done on a sample of naive CD8+ T cells sorted from blood. Receptor source: a young man in good health.

The chain joins TRBV18 to TRBJ2-7; 11 bases match TRBD1. The germline V gene has CDR1 KGHSH and CDR2 LQKENI. Germline trimming cut 6 bases from V and 0 bases from J; bases unmatched to any gene: 4. This CDR3 region has 15 residues. CDR3 bases: TGTGCCAGCTCGGGGACAGGGGGTCCCTCCTACGAGCAGTACTTC. Residues: CASSGTGGPSYEQYF.

Notes on this clone: Other DNA sequences in the sample encode the same CDR3. The chain combines TRBV19 with TRBJ2-1, with TRBD2 as a possible D gene (6 bases). Trimming shortened V by 2 bases and J by 7 bases, and 15 bases separated the two germline ends. Germline CDR1 and CDR2: LNHDA and SQIVND (reference sequence). There are 15 residues in the CDR3. CDR3 in amino acids: CASSITSGGNNEQFF. The CDR3, as DNA: TGTGCCAGTAGTATAACGAGCGGCGGGAATAATGAGCAGTTCTTC.

This chain connects TRBV5-4 to TRBJ2-7, with 11 bases lining up with TRBD1. The V segment lost 3 bases and the J segment 2 bases; nucleotides outside the gene matches: 4. This CDR3 has 15 residues. Per germline, CDR1 SGHNT and CDR2 YYREEE (reference sequence). In DNA, the CDR3 is TGTGCCAGCAGCTCCTGGGACAGGGGGACCTACGAGCAGTACTTC. Its translation is CASSSWDRGTYEQYF.

On this clone: The same CDR3 is also encoded by other DNA sequences in this sample. This rearrangement joins TRBV11-2 to TRBJ2-7; D gene uncertain. This CDR3 spans 12 amino acids. Germline-derived CDR1 and CDR2 are SGHAT and FQNNGV. Between the trimmed V and J ends, which lost 3 bases and 3 bases, there was a span of 6 bases. The CDR3 spells CASSLGFYEQYF. For the CDR3, the DNA is TGTGCCAGCAGCTTGGGGTTCTACGAGCAGTACTTC.

The chain couples TRBV7-2 to TRBJ2-7; either TRBD1 or TRBD2 may fit D (5 bases each). This CDR3 has 18 residues. Germline V CDR1 and CDR2: SGHTA, FQGNSA. V was shortened by 1 base and J by 0 bases, with 19 bases between the two germline ends. CDR3 amino acids: CASSLGQTGRLTSYEQYF. The DNA of the CDR3 is TGTGCCAGCAGCTTAGGACAAACGGGGCGGCTGACCTCCTACGAGCAGTACTTC. The full variable domain, its missing parts supplied by reference TRBV7-2 and TRBJ2-7, is GAGVSQSPSNKVTEKGKDVELRCDPISGHTALYWYRQSLGQGLEFLIYFQGNSAPDKSGLPSDRFSAERTGGSVSTLTIQRTQQEDSAVYLCASSLGQTGRLTSYEQYFGPGTRLTVT.

The DNA for the CDR3 is TGTGCCTGGAGTGGGCCCTCGGGGGATGAAAAACTGTTTTTT. This encodes CAWSGPSGDEKLFF. This chain uses TRBV30 with TRBJ1-4; tentative D call: TRBD1 (5 bases). The CDR3 contains 14 residues. The V gene's germline CDR1 is GTSNPN and CDR2 SVGIG (reference sequence). Trimming stripped 1 base from V and 6 bases from J, with 12 bases between.

The genes are TRBV4-1 and TRBJ2-1; 7 bases align to TRBD2. The CDR3 is made up of 13 amino acids. V lost 3 bases to trimming and J lost 8 bases; unmatched junction nucleotides: 4. CDR1 is MGHRA and CDR2 is YSYEKL in the germline V gene. The CDR3 sequence: CASSHVTSDEQFF. The CDR3, as DNA: TGCGCCAGCAGCCACGTCACTAGCGATGAGCAGTTCTTC.

A single count supports this clone. This chain uses TRBV19 with TRBJ1-2; D call uncertain. Germline V gives CDR1 LNHDA, CDR2 SQIVND (reference sequence). The CDR3 loop spans 15 amino acids. The V end lost 0 bases, the J end lost 4 bases, and 12 bases lay between the germline ends. For the CDR3, the DNA is TGTGCCAGTAGTATAGATCAAGAGGGCAGCTATGGCTACACCTTC. The encoded protein is CASSIDQEGSYGYTF.

The chain is built from TRBV15 and TRBJ2-2, with D perhaps matching TRBD2 (6 bases). V lost 7 bases to trimming and J lost 6 bases, with 15 bases between them. Looked up from germline, CDR1 is LNHNV and CDR2 is YYDKDF (reference sequence). The CDR3 loop spans 14 amino acids. DNA of the CDR3: TGTGCCACCACAAGGAGGGCCCCGTCCGGGGAGCTGTTTTTT. This encodes CATTRRAPSGELFF.

The rearrangement joins TRBV30 to TRBJ2-2, with D possibly matching TRBD2 (6 bases). Per germline, CDR1 GTSNPN and CDR2 SVGIG (reference sequence). The V gene lost 4 bases and the J gene lost 7 bases, with 16 bases spanning the gap. CDR3 length: 14 residues. In DNA form, the CDR3 reads TGTGCCTGGACCGAACGGCCGGGGGTCGGGGAGCTGTTTTTT. Translated, it gives CAWTERPGVGELFF.

The chain has TRBV4-1 and TRBJ1-1; D possibly corresponds to TRBD1 (5 bases). With 4 bases removed from V and 3 bases from J, the gap between germline ends came to 9 bases. Germline V CDR1 and CDR2: MGHRA, YSYEKL. The CDR3 covers 13 residues. The CDR3 DNA follows: TGCGCCAGCAGCCTTGGGACCGACACTGAAGCTTTCTTT. It codes for CASSLGTDTEAFF.

The chain uses TRBV16 and TRBJ2-7, with 8 nucleotides matching TRBD1. Germline V gene sequence: CDR1 KGHSY, CDR2 FQNENV. The CDR3 runs to 15 residues. The V and J ends lost 3 bases and 2 bases, in that order; junction bases with no gene match: 6. CDR3 residues: CASSHPGGPTYEQYF. The CDR3, as DNA: TGTGCCAGCAGCCATCCAGGGGGCCCTACCTACGAGCAGTACTTC.

The table lists this clone with a count of one. The V and J genes are TRBV19 and TRBJ2-7; 7 bases match TRBD1. Germline assignment: CDR1 LNHDA and CDR2 SQIVND (reference sequence). CDR3 length: 13 residues. V shed 3 bases, J shed 5 bases, and the junction held 4 bases outside the gene matches. This CDR3 reads CASSMLGGNEQYF. In nucleotides, the CDR3 is TGTGCCAGTAGTATGTTAGGGGGCAACGAGCAGTACTTC.

CDR3 coding DNA: TGTGCCAGCAGTTACGACAGGGGAGCTGGAAACACCATATATTTT. Translated, it gives CASSYDRGAGNTIYF. This sequence joins TRBV6-5 and TRBJ1-3; 8 bases align to TRBD1. The CDR3 covers 15 residues. The trim removed 2 bases at V and 2 bases at J, leaving 2 bases unmatched. Per germline, CDR1 MNHEY and CDR2 SVGAGI.

The chain is built from TRBV27 and TRBJ2-1, with D perhaps TRBD2 (5 bases). Per germline, CDR1 MNHEY and CDR2 SMNVEV (reference sequence). V dropped 5 bases and J dropped 7 bases, with 15 bases sitting between them. The CDR3 is 14 amino acids. The CDR3 coding sequence is TGTGCCAGCAGTATCCGGGATAGCAGGAATGAGCAGTTCTTC. As protein: CASSIRDSRNEQFF.

V and J are TRBV4-3 and TRBJ2-7, with 8 bases fitting TRBD1. Trimming cost V 0 bases and J 2 bases; bases outside gene matches: 9. This CDR3 comprises 17 residues. Germline V gene lookup returns CDR1 LGHNA and CDR2 YSLEER. The CDR3 loop reads CASSQEETGQGTYEQYF. For the CDR3, the DNA is TGCGCCAGCAGCCAAGAAGAAACAGGACAGGGAACCTACGAGCAGTACTTC.

V usage is TRBV2 and J usage is TRBJ2-7; the match to TRBD2 covers 12 bases. The V and J ends lost 5 bases and 2 bases, in that order; junction bases with no gene match: 4. The CDR3 is 15 amino acids. From germline, CDR1 is SNHLY and CDR2 FYNNEI. The CDR3 loop is CASSRTSGAPYEQYF. The CDR3 nucleotides read TGTGCCAGCAGTCGGACTAGCGGGGCCCCCTACGAGCAGTACTTC.

This chain links TRBV15 with TRBJ2-7; 9 bases map to TRBD1. This CDR3 has 17 residues. Germline loops: CDR1 LNHNV, CDR2 YYDKDF (reference sequence). The V segment lost 4 bases and the J segment 4 bases; nucleotides outside the gene matches: 14. The CDR3 bases are TGTGCCACCAGCACTGATTTAGTCCCGGGACAGGGATACGAGCAGTACTTC. Residues: CATSTDLVPGQGYEQYF.

The V and J genes are TRBV7-9 and TRBJ2-7; 7 bases are a match to TRBD2. The germline gives CDR1 SEHNR, CDR2 FQNEAQ (reference sequence). J gave up 2 bases and V 4 bases, and 8 bases lay outside the gene matches. CDR3 length equals 15 residues. The DNA for the CDR3 is TGTGCCAGCAGCTACGGGGTTGGGACTACCTACGAGCAGTACTTC. Translation gives CASSYGVGTTYEQYF.

The table lists this clone with a count of one. The V call is TRBV6-1, the J call TRBJ2-7; no clear D. Germline CDR1 is MNHNS and CDR2 is SASEGT. This CDR3 is 16 amino acids long. The germline V and J ends were trimmed by 1 base and 7 bases, with 20 bases remaining between them. As DNA, the CDR3 is TGTGCCAGCAGTGAAGAGGTGCATGACCGAGTTGGTGAGCAGTACTTC. Its translation: CASSEEVHDRVGEQYF.

The chain couples TRBV2 to TRBJ2-1, with 8 bases that match TRBD2. CDR1 SNHLY and CDR2 FYNNEI come from the germline V gene. Trimming took 2 bases from V and 15 from J; bases not matched to a gene: 12. The CDR3 is 14 residues long. CDR3 coding DNA: TGTGCCAGCAGTGAAACAAATAGCGGGACGGGGGCGTTCTTC. This codes for CASSETNSGTGAFF.